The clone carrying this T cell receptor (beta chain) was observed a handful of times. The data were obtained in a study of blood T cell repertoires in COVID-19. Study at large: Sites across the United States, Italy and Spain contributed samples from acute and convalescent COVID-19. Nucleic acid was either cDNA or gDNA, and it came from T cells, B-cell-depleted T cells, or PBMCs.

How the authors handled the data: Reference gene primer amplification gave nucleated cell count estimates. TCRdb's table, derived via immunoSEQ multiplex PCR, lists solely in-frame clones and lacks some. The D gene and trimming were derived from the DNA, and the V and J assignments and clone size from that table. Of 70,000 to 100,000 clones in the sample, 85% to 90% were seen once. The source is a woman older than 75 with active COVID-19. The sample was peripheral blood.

The CDR3 sequence is CASSSQGTGSFEQYF. CDR3 sequence (DNA): TGTGCCAGTAGTAGTCAGGGGACAGGGAGCTTCGAGCAGTACTTC. V and J are TRBV19 and TRBJ2-7; 9 nucleotides line up with TRBD1. The length of the CDR3 is 15 residues. Germline CDR1 is LNHDA and CDR2 is SQIVND (reference sequence). After removal of 4 bases from V and 6 bases from J, the junction contained 10 bases not matched to a gene.